The 11 T cell receptor beta chains below were found in one sample sequenced in a study of T cell changes during pregnancy in multiple sclerosis. The assay was immunoSEQ multiplex PCR, and TCRdb's table has in-frame clones only and misses some. The sample carries under 150,000 clones, about 96% recorded once. The sample in question was peripheral blood, obtained after pregnancy. The receptors originated from a female donor with multiple sclerosis, enrolled in a pregnancy study.

The CDR3 nucleotides read TGTGCCAGCAGTTCAGGTTCCTATGGCTACACCTTC. It specifies CASSSGSYGYTF. The V gene is TRBV27, the J gene TRBJ1-2; D gene unclear. Germline loops: CDR1 MNHEY, CDR2 SMNVEV (reference sequence). This CDR3 spans 12 amino acids. Trimming took 4 bases from V and 4 from J, leaving 7 bases between them.

In this sample, this clone turned up once. The CDR3 is CASSLGGTVSDIQYF. The CDR3 DNA follows: TGTGCCAGCAGCTTGGGCGGGACTGTTAGTGACATTCAGTACTTC. This chain links TRBV5-4 with TRBJ2-4; maybe TRBD2 (6 bases). Germline V CDR1 and CDR2: SGHNT, YYREEE (reference sequence). The CDR3 contains 15 residues. Trimming took 0 bases from V and 8 from J, leaving 15 bases between them.

This sequence joins TRBV11-3 and TRBJ1-5; D is unclear. Germline V CDR1 and CDR2: SGHNT, YENEEA. V lost 4 bases to trimming and J lost 5 bases, with 3 bases between them. There are 11 residues in the CDR3. For the CDR3, the DNA is TGTGCCAGCAGCTCGGATCAGCCCCAGCATTTT. Protein product: CASSSDQPQHF.

V usage is TRBV5-1 and J usage is TRBJ2-1; 14 bases are shared with TRBD2. The J segment lost 5 bases and the V segment lost 4 bases, leaving 14 bases of the junction unmatched. This CDR3 spans 19 amino acids. Germline V gene lookup returns CDR1 SGHRS and CDR2 YFSETQ. The DNA for the CDR3 is TGCGCCAGCAGCCCCGAGGGGACTAGCGGGAGCTTTTTCAACAATGAGCAGTTCTTC. Its protein is CASSPEGTSGSFFNNEQFF.

The rearrangement uses TRBV2 and TRBJ2-7; the match to TRBD2 covers 7 bases. The germline gives CDR1 SNHLY, CDR2 FYNNEI. The CDR3 is 14 residues long. V lost 0 bases to trimming and J lost 7 bases; unmatched junction nucleotides: 6. In DNA, the CDR3 is TGTGCCAGCAGTGAAGCGGGAGGGTGGGGAGAGCAGTACTTC. Its protein is CASSEAGGWGEQYF.

In DNA form, the CDR3 reads TGTGCCAGCAGCCTAGGAAGCTTTAACTATGGCTACACCTTC. This translates into CASSLGSFNYGYTF. This sequence joins TRBV28 and TRBJ1-2; D unresolved. This CDR3 spans 14 amino acids. CDR1 and CDR2 (germline): MDHEN, SYDVKM. Trimming stripped 6 bases from V and 1 base from J, with 12 bases between.

The CDR3 coding sequence is TGTGCCATACGTGGGACAGGGGCCGAAAAACTGTTTTTT. Translation gives CAIRGTGAEKLFF. This chain joins TRBV10-3 and TRBJ1-4; TRBD1 matches 10 bases. In germline, CDR1 is ENHRY, CDR2 SYGVKD. V trimming: 9 bases; J trimming: 8 bases; junction bases outside the gene matches: 6. The CDR3 loop spans 13 amino acids.

This chain joins TRBV10-3 and TRBJ2-5; TRBD2 might be the D (6 bases). In germline, CDR1 is ENHRY, CDR2 SYGVKD. V was pared by 6 bases and J by 4 bases, with 15 bases between. The CDR3 has 14 amino acids. Written as DNA, the CDR3 is TGTGCCATCAGCACGACACCGGAGGGAGAGACCCAGTACTTC. Amino acid sequence: CAISTTPEGETQYF.

The chain has TRBV4-1 and TRBJ2-7; 9 bases map to TRBD2. The CDR3 contains 15 residues. Germline lookup yields CDR1 MGHRA and CDR2 YSYEKL. The ends lost 0 bases at V and 7 bases at J; junction bases unmatched: 7. The CDR3, as DNA: TGCGCCAGCAGCCAAGAGGGCGGGAGGGCCGGGGAGCAGTACTTC. Its translation: CASSQEGGRAGEQYF.

The chain recombines TRBV27 with TRBJ1-3; 7 bases fit TRBD1. The CDR3 is 14 residues long. With 7 bases clipped from V and 4 bases from J, the junction kept 7 bases outside the gene matches. CDR1 MNHEY and CDR2 SMNVEV come from the germline V gene (reference sequence). The CDR3 DNA is TGTGCCAGCAAGGAAAGGGGGCCCGGAAACACCATATATTTT. This encodes CASKERGPGNTIYF.

In this sample, this clone turned up a few times. The V gene is TRBV6-1, the J gene TRBJ1-3; D ambiguous. The CDR3 spans 14 residues. Per germline, CDR1 MNHNS and CDR2 SASEGT. The V gene lost 7 bases and the J gene lost 0 bases, with 10 bases spanning the gap. The DNA of the CDR3 is TGTGCCAGCACCACCGGGAACTCTGGAAACACCATATATTTT. Translating it yields CASTTGNSGNTIYF.